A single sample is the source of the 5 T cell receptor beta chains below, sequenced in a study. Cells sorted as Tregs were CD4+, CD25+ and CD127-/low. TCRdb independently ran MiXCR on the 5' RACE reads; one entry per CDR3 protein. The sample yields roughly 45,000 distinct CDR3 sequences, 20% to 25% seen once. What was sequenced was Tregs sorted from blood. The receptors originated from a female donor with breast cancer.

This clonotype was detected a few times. The CDR3 here is CASSSTDRPNTGELFF. As DNA, the CDR3 is TGTGCCAGCAGCTCTACGGACAGGCCGAACACCGGGGAGCTGTTTTTT. The chain couples TRBV9 to TRBJ2-2, with TRBD1 identical over 7 bases. The ends lost 4 bases at V and 0 bases at J; junction bases unmatched: 6. The CDR3 loop spans 16 amino acids. In germline, CDR1 is SGDLS, CDR2 YYNGEE.

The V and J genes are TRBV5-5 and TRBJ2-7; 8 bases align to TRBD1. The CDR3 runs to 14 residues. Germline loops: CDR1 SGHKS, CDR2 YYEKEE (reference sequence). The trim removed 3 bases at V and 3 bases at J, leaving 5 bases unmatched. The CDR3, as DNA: TGTGCCAGCAGCTGGACAGGGTATGTCTACGAGCAGTACTTC. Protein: CASSWTGYVYEQYF.

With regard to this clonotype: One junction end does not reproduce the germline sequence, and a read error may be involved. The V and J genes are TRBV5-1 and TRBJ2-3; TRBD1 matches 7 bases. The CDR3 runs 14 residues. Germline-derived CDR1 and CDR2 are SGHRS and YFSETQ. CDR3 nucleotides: TGCGCCAGCAGTCGGGACAGTAGCACGGATACGCAGTATTTT. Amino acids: CASSRDSSTDTQYF.

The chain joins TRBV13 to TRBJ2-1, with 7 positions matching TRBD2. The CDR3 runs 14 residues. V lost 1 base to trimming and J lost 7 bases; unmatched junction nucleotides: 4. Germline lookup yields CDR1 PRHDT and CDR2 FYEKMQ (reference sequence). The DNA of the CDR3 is TGTGCCAGCAGCTTAGTTGCTAGCGGTAATGAGCAGTTCTTC. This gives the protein CASSLVASGNEQFF.

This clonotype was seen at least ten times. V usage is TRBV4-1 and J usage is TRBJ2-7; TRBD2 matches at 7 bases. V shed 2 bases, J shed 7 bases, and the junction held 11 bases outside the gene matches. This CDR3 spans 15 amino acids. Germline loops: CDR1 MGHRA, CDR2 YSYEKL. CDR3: CASSQRTSLALEQYF. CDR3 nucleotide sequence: TGCGCCAGCAGCCAAAGGACTAGTCTTGCTCTGGAGCAGTACTTC.